This T cell receptor beta chain was captured by sequencing in a study of T-cell memory formation after mild COVID-19. Study-wide points: There were some responding clones in pre-infection memory, which suggested that cross-reactive memory had joined. Clones shrinking from day 15 to 85 showed even CD4/CD8 mixes; later expanders tilted CD4+.

CDR1 and CDR2 from the germline V gene are SGHTA and FQGNSA. The CDR3 extends over 16 amino acids. V lost 5 bases and J lost 0; bases outside the gene matches: 10. This clonotype came up a few times. Its antigen is unknown. UMIs and sample barcodes were carried by the TCR alpha and TCR beta cDNA libraries that 5'RACE produced using constant-segment primers. Each CDR3 protein is one row after TCRdb ran MiXCR on the 5' RACE reads. The sample contains some 68,000 distinct CDR3 sequences, roughly 17% of which appear only once. Sequenced sample: PBMCs or a T cell subset sorted from them (not recorded which). The receptor comes from an adult woman who had mild COVID-19 (a few samples of this study predate the infection). Cell type and time point are not known. V usage is TRBV7-2 and J usage is TRBJ2-7, with 7 positions matching TRBD2. Here the CDR3 DNA reads TGTGCCAGCAGCGGACTGCCTAGCGGCCGCTCCTACGAGCAGTACTTC. Translating it yields CASSGLPSGRSYEQYF.